The 14 T cell receptor beta chains listed next were all sequenced from one sample in a study of shared clonotypes between healthy human individuals. TCRdb's table, derived via immunoSEQ multiplex PCR, lists solely in-frame clones and lacks some. The data contain 600,000 to 800,000 clones, roughly 72% of them singletons. The sample taken for sequencing was memory CD4+ T cells sorted from blood. The subset was: CD45RA-negative fraction. Source of these receptors: a woman aged 30 to 39 in good health.

The V and J genes are TRBV4-1 and TRBJ2-6, with a possible D match to TRBD1 (5 bases). The CDR3 is 19 residues long. CDR1 is MGHRA and CDR2 is YSYEKL in the germline V gene. V lost 0 bases, J lost 0 bases, and 15 bases lay in between. CDR3 nucleotides: TGCGCCAGCAGCCAAGATCATTGGCAGGGCCGCTCTGGGGCCAACGTCCTGACTTTC. It translates to CASSQDHWQGRSGANVLTF.

For this clone: The junction departs from the called germline gene at one end, perhaps through a read error. The CDR3, as DNA: TGTGCCAGCTCTCCACCGGGACAAGAAAATCAGCCCCAGCATTTT. Its protein is CASSPPGQENQPQHF. V gene TRBV18 combines with J gene TRBJ1-5; perhaps TRBD1 as D (6 bases). The CDR3 runs to 15 residues. CDR1 KGHSH and CDR2 LQKENI come from the germline V gene.

The genes are TRBV18 and TRBJ1-1, with D tentatively TRBD1 (6 bases). The CDR3 has 14 residues. Trimming left V 6 bases short and J 1 base short, with 12 bases between. From germline, CDR1 is KGHSH and CDR2 LQKENI. The DNA of the CDR3 is TGTGCCAGCTCCGACGCAGGGGCGAACACTGAAGCTTTCTTT. Residues: CASSDAGANTEAFF.

The chain uses TRBV7-2 and TRBJ1-1; 7 nucleotides match TRBD1. The CDR3 spans 14 residues. CDR1 is SGHTA, CDR2 FQGNSA, per germline. Trimming removed 3 bases from V and 5 bases from J; junction bases left unmatched: 6. CDR3 loop: CASSFHRGRTEAFF. The CDR3 nucleotides read TGTGCCAGCAGCTTCCACAGGGGAAGGACTGAAGCTTTCTTT.

The V call is TRBV18, the J call TRBJ2-1, with D unresolved. CDR1 is KGHSH, CDR2 LQKENI, per germline. The CDR3 has 14 residues. V lost 5 bases, J lost 6 bases, and 14 bases lay in between. The CDR3 loop is CASSYDPSGNEQFF. CDR3 in DNA: TGTGCCAGCTCATACGACCCATCCGGCAATGAGCAGTTCTTC.

The V call is TRBV2, the J call TRBJ1-4; D call uncertain. Germline lookup yields CDR1 SNHLY and CDR2 FYNNEI. Trimming left V 4 bases short and J 6 bases short, with 9 bases between. CDR3 length: 13 amino acids. This CDR3 is CASSVKVDEKLFF. CDR3 bases: TGTGCCAGCAGTGTCAAAGTGGATGAAAAACTGTTTTTT.

CDR3 bases: TGCGCCAGCAGCCAAGCAGGGGCAACTAATGAAAAACTGTTTTTT. It encodes CASSQAGATNEKLFF. The chain employs TRBV4-1 and TRBJ1-4; D might be TRBD1 (6 bases). Trimming took 1 base from V and 0 from J, leaving 6 bases between them. CDR1 MGHRA and CDR2 YSYEKL come from the germline V gene. The CDR3 has 15 amino acids.

The rearrangement links TRBV5-5 to TRBJ2-4, with a weak D call TRBD2 (5 bases). Germline V CDR1 and CDR2: SGHKS, YYEKEE (reference sequence). Trimming removed 1 base at V and 0 bases at J, with 5 bases between. This CDR3 region has 14 residues. The DNA for the CDR3 is TGTGCCAGCAGCTTGAGCGGAGCCAAAAACATTCAGTACTTC. Protein product: CASSLSGAKNIQYF.

The chain has TRBV7-2 and TRBJ2-7; unclear D gene. Deletions cut 2 bases from V and 3 bases from J, with 11 bases between. The CDR3 length is 14 residues. From germline, CDR1 is SGHTA and CDR2 FQGNSA. CDR3 in amino acids: CASSLLYRDYEQYF. Written as DNA, the CDR3 is TGTGCCAGCAGCTTACTATACAGAGACTACGAGCAGTACTTC.

Points on this clone: Other DNA sequences from this sample encode an identical CDR3 as well. V is TRBV6-1 and J is TRBJ1-1; 7 bases line up with TRBD1. Unmatched junction bases numbered 6, after V lost 0 bases and J lost 5 bases. The CDR3 loop spans 15 amino acids. Germline V CDR1 and CDR2: MNHNS, SASEGT. CDR3 sequence (DNA): TGTGCCAGCAGTGAAGCAGCAGGGGGAGGGACTGAAGCTTTCTTT. Protein product: CASSEAAGGGTEAFF.

The chain employs TRBV29-1 and TRBJ2-5; 7 bases are a match to TRBD1. CDR1 is SQVTM, CDR2 ANQGSEA, per germline. The V gene end was trimmed by 5 bases and the J gene end by 5 bases; junction bases not matched to a gene: 11. The CDR3 sequence is 14 residues long. The DNA for the CDR3 is TGCAGCGTTCAACCGACAGGGATCGGGGAGACCCAGTACTTC. Its protein is CSVQPTGIGETQYF.

This rearrangement joins TRBV6-1 to TRBJ2-2; D is tentatively TRBD1 or TRBD2 (5 bases each). V lost 7 bases and J 1 base, leaving 13 bases between the germline ends. Germline values: CDR1 MNHNS, CDR2 SASEGT. The CDR3 has 15 amino acids. CDR3 amino acids: CASNTGTENTGELFF. The CDR3 nucleotides are TGTGCCAGCAATACCGGGACGGAGAACACCGGGGAGCTGTTTTTT.

The chain is built from TRBV6-5 and TRBJ1-1; no clear D gene. Per the germline V gene, CDR1 is MNHEY and CDR2 is SVGAGI. The CDR3 sequence is 15 residues long. Trimming shortened V by 0 bases and J by 10 bases, and 18 bases separated the two germline ends. The CDR3 DNA is TGTGCCAGCAGTTACTCGATTCTCCTGAGGGTTGGAGCTTTCTTT. Translated, it gives CASSYSILLRVGAFF.

The J gene is TRBJ2-2, the V gene TRBV5-1, with 9 bases fitting TRBD2. CDR1 SGHRS and CDR2 YFSETQ come from the germline V gene. The junction had 20 bases not matched to a gene; V was cut back by 4 bases and J by 1 base. This CDR3 contains 21 residues. CDR3 loop: CASSPDSGRSVRIMNTGELFF. The CDR3 bases are TGCGCCAGCAGCCCCGATAGCGGGAGATCTGTGAGGATAATGAACACCGGGGAGCTGTTTTTT.